These 25 T cell receptor beta chains came from one sample sequenced in a study of cytomegalovirus exposure and HLA in healthy donors. The assay was immunoSEQ multiplex PCR, and TCRdb's table has in-frame clones only and misses some. The table includes fewer than 70,000 clones, around 90% detected once. Sequencing was performed on PBMCs. Source of these receptors: a man aged 18 to 30 in good health and CMV-seronegative.

The rearrangement uses TRBV30 and TRBJ2-7, with D uncertain. Deletions cut 3 bases from V and 3 bases from J, with 6 bases between. CDR1 is GTSNPN, CDR2 SVGIG, per germline (reference sequence). The length of the CDR3 is 11 residues. The CDR3 DNA reads TGTGCCTGGAGCAACTACTACGAGCAGTACTTC. It specifies CAWSNYYEQYF.

This sequence joins TRBV5-1 and TRBJ2-1, with D uncertain. The CDR3 covers 13 residues. In germline, CDR1 is SGHRS, CDR2 YFSETQ. Trimming pared 0 bases from V and 4 bases from J, leaving 5 bases between. The CDR3 is CASSLAQYNEQFF. The CDR3 DNA sequence: TGCGCCAGCAGCTTGGCCCAATACAATGAGCAGTTCTTC.

The chain employs TRBV19 and TRBJ1-5; 7 bases align to TRBD1. Looked up from germline, CDR1 is LNHDA and CDR2 is SQIVND (reference sequence). Trimming at V came to 8 bases and at J to 7 bases, leaving 11 bases not matched to a gene. The CDR3 totals 14 residues. In nucleotides, the CDR3 is TGTGCCAGTGGTGGAGGGGGCGCCTACCAGCCCCAGCATTTT. This gives the protein CASGGGGAYQPQHF.

The DNA for the CDR3 is TGCGCCAGCAGCTTGGCTAGCGGGGGGAATGAGCAGTTCTTC. Translating it yields CASSLASGGNEQFF. This chain uses TRBV5-1 with TRBJ2-1, with 11 bases identical to TRBD2. Looked up from germline, CDR1 is SGHRS and CDR2 is YFSETQ. V shed 0 bases and J 7 bases; nucleotides not matched to a gene: 0. This CDR3 has 14 residues.

The CDR3 region is CAWNSQGGTEAFF. The CDR3 DNA sequence: TGTGCCTGGAATTCCCAGGGGGGCACTGAAGCTTTCTTT. This chain uses TRBV30 with TRBJ1-1; the match to TRBD1 covers 7 bases. CDR1 is GTSNPN, CDR2 SVGIG, per germline (reference sequence). The CDR3 runs to 13 residues. Trimming took 4 bases from V and 4 from J; bases not matched to a gene: 6. The whole variable domain, remainder taken from reference TRBV30 and TRBJ1-1, is SQTIHQWPATLVQPVGSPLSLECTVEGTSNPNLYWYRQAAGRGLQLLFYSVGIGQISSEVPQNLSASRPQDRQFILSSKKLLLSDSGFYLCAWNSQGGTEAFFGQGTRLTVV.

This clone was found once. The chain couples TRBV6-1 to TRBJ2-1; 14 bases line up with TRBD2. The germline V gene encodes CDR1 MNHNS and CDR2 SASEGT. Trimming removed 6 bases from V and 6 bases from J; junction bases left unmatched: 4. The CDR3 sequence is 15 residues long. CDR3 region: CASSPGTSGSNEQFF. CDR3 bases: TGTGCCAGCAGCCCCGGGACTAGCGGGAGCAATGAGCAGTTCTTC.

V gene TRBV4-1 combines with J gene TRBJ1-1; TRBD1 might be the D (6 bases). There are 16 residues in the CDR3. V was shortened by 5 bases and J by 5 bases, with 21 bases between the two germline ends. Per germline, CDR1 MGHRA and CDR2 YSYEKL. CDR3 protein: CASSKTGGRLETEAFF. The CDR3 nucleotides are TGCGCCAGCAGCAAGACAGGTGGTCGTTTGGAGACTGAAGCTTTCTTT.

This clone was seen more than once but under ten times. The chain has TRBV6-1 and TRBJ1-1, with 9 bases aligning to TRBD1. CDR1 and CDR2 from the germline V gene are MNHNS and SASEGT. V trimming: 10 bases; J trimming: 4 bases; junction bases outside the gene matches: 10. This CDR3 has 14 amino acids. The DNA for the CDR3 is TGTGCCATTGAAAGGGGACAGGGAGGCACTGAAGCTTTCTTT. This encodes CAIERGQGGTEAFF.

The V gene is TRBV27, the J gene TRBJ2-1, with D possibly matching TRBD2 (5 bases). V lost 2 bases and J 2 bases, leaving 13 bases between the germline ends. This CDR3 has 16 residues. Germline assignment: CDR1 MNHEY and CDR2 SMNVEV (reference sequence). CDR3 nucleotides: TGTGCCAGCAGTTTACGGGCGGACTCCCCCTACAATGAGCAGTTCTTC. This sequence encodes CASSLRADSPYNEQFF.

This sequence joins TRBV28 and TRBJ1-1; D unclear. Trimming took 5 bases from V and 5 from J, leaving 18 bases between them. The length of the CDR3 is 15 residues. Germline CDR1 MDHEN, CDR2 SYDVKM. The CDR3 loop is CASSPIHGSGTEAFF. The CDR3 region has the DNA TGTGCCAGCAGTCCTATCCACGGGTCGGGGACTGAAGCTTTCTTT.

V gene TRBV5-1 combines with J gene TRBJ2-2; 7 bases match TRBD1. The CDR3 is 15 amino acids. V lost 2 bases and J lost 4; bases outside the gene matches: 5. Germline CDR1 and CDR2: SGHRS and YFSETQ. CDR3 sequence reads: CASSLGQVGTGELFF. The CDR3 DNA follows: TGCGCCAGCAGCTTAGGACAGGTTGGCACCGGGGAGCTGTTTTTT.

This chain links TRBV28 with TRBJ2-7; TRBD1 aligns across 9 bases. Germline CDR1 and CDR2: MDHEN and SYDVKM. The CDR3 consists of 17 residues. J lost 2 bases, V lost 3 bases, and 11 bases had no gene match. The CDR3: CASSLLPGQGPTYEQYF. CDR3 sequence (DNA): TGTGCCAGCAGTTTGCTTCCCGGACAGGGGCCAACCTACGAGCAGTACTTC.

The CDR3 here is CASSESSVQFF. Here the CDR3 DNA reads TGCGCCAGCAGTGAGTCGAGTGTGCAGTTCTTC. The chain joins TRBV10-2 to TRBJ2-1; no firm D call. Germline V CDR1 and CDR2: WSHSY, SAAADI. V was clipped by 0 bases and J by 12 bases, with 6 bases between them. The CDR3 covers 11 residues.

The chain links TRBV6-5 to TRBJ2-7; a weak D match, TRBD1 (5 bases). From germline, CDR1 is MNHEY and CDR2 SVGAGI. The CDR3 is 13 amino acids. The V end was cut by 3 bases, the J end by 2 bases, with 8 bases between. The CDR3 DNA is TGTGCCAGCAGTTATGGGGCAACCTACGAGCAGTACTTC. Translation gives CASSYGATYEQYF.

This chain connects TRBV7-9 to TRBJ1-4; D is perhaps TRBD1 (6 bases). Per germline, CDR1 SEHNR and CDR2 FQNEAQ (reference sequence). CDR3 length: 14 residues. The V gene lost 3 bases and the J gene lost 6 bases, with 11 bases spanning the gap. CDR3 sequence reads: CASSFQQGDEKLFF. The CDR3 bases are TGTGCCAGCAGCTTCCAACAGGGCGATGAAAAACTGTTTTTT.

The chain is built from TRBV30 and TRBJ2-7; 10 bases map to TRBD1. CDR1 is GTSNPN, CDR2 SVGIG, per germline (reference sequence). The V gene end was trimmed by 3 bases and the J gene end by 4 bases; junction bases not matched to a gene: 3. The CDR3 is 13 residues long. For the CDR3, the DNA is TGTGCCTGGAGCCCGGGACAGGGGTACGAGCAGTACTTC. It is translated as CAWSPGQGYEQYF.

This chain uses TRBV15 with TRBJ2-4; maybe TRBD2 (5 bases). Germline V lookup: CDR1 LNHNV, CDR2 YYDKDF (reference sequence). This CDR3 spans 15 amino acids. The V end lost 1 base, the J end lost 7 bases, and 14 bases lay between the germline ends. This chain's CDR3 is CATSRVASGVNIQYF. DNA of the CDR3: TGTGCCACCAGCAGAGTAGCGAGTGGGGTGAACATTCAGTACTTC.

The chain uses TRBV7-2 and TRBJ1-5, with D possibly matching TRBD1 (6 bases). Germline V lookup: CDR1 SGHTA, CDR2 FQGNSA. The ends were cut back, 5 bases at V and 1 base at J, with 12 bases in the middle. The CDR3 runs 15 residues. CDR3 in amino acids: CASSISRGSNQPQHF. CDR3 nucleotides: TGTGCCAGCAGCATCTCCAGGGGAAGCAATCAGCCCCAGCATTTT. The full variable domain, completed using reference TRBV7-2 and TRBJ1-5, is GAGVSQSPSNKVTEKGKDVELRCDPISGHTALYWYRQSLGQGLEFLIYFQGNSAPDKSGLPSDRFSAERTGGSVSTLTIQRTQQEDSAVYLCASSISRGSNQPQHFGDGTRLSIL.

This sequence joins TRBV18 and TRBJ2-7; TRBD2 matches at 8 bases. This CDR3 region has 15 residues. Germline CDR1 KGHSH, CDR2 LQKENI. The V segment lost 6 bases and the J segment 5 bases; nucleotides outside the gene matches: 12. CDR3 sequence (DNA): TGTGCCAGCTCGCTAGCCGGTAGCGGGAAGGACGAGCAGTACTTC. Translating gives CASSLAGSGKDEQYF. Supplemented by reference TRBV18 and TRBJ2-7, the full variable domain reads NAGVMQNPRHLVRRRGQEARLRCSPMKGHSHVYWYRQLPEEGLKFMVYLQKENIIDESGMPKERFSAEFPKEGPSILRIQQVVRGDSAAYFCASSLAGSGKDEQYFGPGTRLTVT.

V usage is TRBV30 and J usage is TRBJ2-7, with 7 bases identical to TRBD1. The CDR3 length is 12 residues. The J segment lost 3 bases and the V segment lost 2 bases, leaving 1 base of the junction unmatched. Germline V CDR1 and CDR2: GTSNPN, SVGIG (reference sequence). The CDR3 sequence: CAWSRQGYEQYF. CDR3 DNA sequence: TGTGCCTGGAGTCGACAGGGCTACGAGCAGTACTTC.

V is TRBV5-6 and J is TRBJ2-1; TRBD1 aligns across 11 bases. The V gene end was trimmed by 1 base and the J gene end by 5 bases; junction bases not matched to a gene: 8. This CDR3 region has 17 residues. Germline CDR1 reads SGHDT; CDR2 reads YYEEEE. The CDR3 reads CASSLLGLGQGDNEQFF. DNA of the CDR3: TGTGCCAGCAGCTTGCTCGGGTTGGGACAGGGGGACAATGAGCAGTTCTTC. The variable domain in full, completed from reference TRBV5-6 and TRBJ2-1, reads DAGVTQSPTHLIKTRGQQVTLRCSPKSGHDTVSWYQQALGQGPQFIFQYYEEEERQRGNFPDRFSGHQFPNYSSELNVNALLLGDSALYLCASSLLGLGQGDNEQFFGPGTRLTVL.

The V and J genes are TRBV11-2 and TRBJ2-7; 11 nucleotides match TRBD2. This CDR3 is 17 amino acids long. V dropped 0 bases and J dropped 4; count of bases not matched to a gene: 8. Germline-derived CDR1 and CDR2 are SGHAT and FQNNGV. The DNA of the CDR3 is TGTGCCAGCAGCTTAGACCCCACTAGCGGGAGAGGTTACGAGCAGTACTTC. The encoded protein is CASSLDPTSGRGYEQYF.

The chain couples TRBV7-2 to TRBJ2-1; the D gene is possibly TRBD1 (6 bases). Per germline, CDR1 SGHTA and CDR2 FQGNSA. The CDR3 extends over 12 amino acids. V was pared by 4 bases and J by 7 bases, with 8 bases between. CDR3 amino acids: CASSSTGNEQFF. In DNA form, the CDR3 reads TGTGCCAGCAGCTCGACAGGTAATGAGCAGTTCTTC.

The gene calls are TRBV6-6 and TRBJ2-3; the D gene is possibly TRBD1 (8 bases). Germline V gene data show CDR1 as MNHNY and CDR2 as SVGAGI (reference sequence). There are 16 residues in the CDR3. The V gene lost 6 bases and the J gene lost 5 bases, with 21 bases spanning the gap. The CDR3 region has the DNA TGTGCCAGCAGCTCAACAGGGGGGGGTTCAGGAGATACGCAGTATTTT. This codes for CASSSTGGGSGDTQYF.

The gene calls are TRBV28 and TRBJ1-3; D unclear. Trimming stripped 2 bases from V and 4 bases from J, with 6 bases between. This CDR3 has 13 amino acids. The germline CDR1 and CDR2 sequences are MDHEN and SYDVKM. The CDR3 spells CASSLISGNTIYF. CDR3 nucleotide sequence: TGTGCCAGCAGTTTAATTTCAGGAAACACCATATATTTT.